This T cell receptor (beta chain) was identified in a study of blood T cell repertoires in COVID-19. Overall study: Both acute and convalescent COVID-19 samples were obtained from the United States, Italy and Spain. PBMCs, B-cell-depleted T cells, or T cells provided the cDNA or gDNA that made up the material.

TCRdb's copy holds only in-frame clones and misses some; the assay was immunoSEQ multiplex PCR. The sample shows 180,000 or so clones, approximately 88% of them seen only once. Living in about two dozen US areas, the participants were between roughly 18 and 89 years of age. The sequenced material came from PBMCs or T cells enriched from blood (not recorded which). The source is a woman aged 55 to 70 who had recovered from COVID-19.

The CDR3 sequence is CASSHNTMNTEAFF. CDR3 in DNA: TGCGCCAGCAGCCACAATACAATGAACACTGAAGCTTTCTTT. V is TRBV4-1 and J is TRBJ1-1; no definite D call. The ends were cut back, 3 bases at V and 0 bases at J, with 8 bases in the middle. From germline, CDR1 is MGHRA and CDR2 YSYEKL. This CDR3 has 14 amino acids.